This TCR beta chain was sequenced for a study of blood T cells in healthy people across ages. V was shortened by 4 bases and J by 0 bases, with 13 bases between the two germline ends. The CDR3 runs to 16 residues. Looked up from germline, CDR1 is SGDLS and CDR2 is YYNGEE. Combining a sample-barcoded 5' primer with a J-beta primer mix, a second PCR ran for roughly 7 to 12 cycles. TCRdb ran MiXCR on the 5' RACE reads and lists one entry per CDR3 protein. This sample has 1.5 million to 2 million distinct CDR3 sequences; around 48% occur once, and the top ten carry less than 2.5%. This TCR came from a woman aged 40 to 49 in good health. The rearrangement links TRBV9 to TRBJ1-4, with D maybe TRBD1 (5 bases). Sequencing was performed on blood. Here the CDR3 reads CASSPYGGATNEKLFF. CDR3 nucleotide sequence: TGTGCCAGCAGCCCGTATGGGGGAGCAACTAATGAAAAACTGTTTTTT.